A single count supports the clone carrying this TCR beta chain. As yet, its antigen is unknown. V lost 0 bases and J 7 bases, leaving 13 bases between the germline ends. Germline CDR1 LGHNA, CDR2 YNFKEQ. The CDR3 runs 16 residues. The source material, RNA transcripts, was used to amplify TCR beta CDR3 regions. The TCR CDR3 was amplified in a first-round RT-PCR using the HTBI primer set. TCRdb re-called the multiplex PCR reads through MiXCR, storing one row per CDR3 protein. The data hold some 800,000 distinct CDR3 sequences, with more than 30% observed a single time. This specimen comes from a study of T cells in Graves' hyperthyroidism and ophthalmopathy. Study results and limitations: Ophthalmopathy onset followed model prediction by a median around six months. Blood held most thyroid clonotypes expanded above 0.001 frequency.

A patient was excluded if there was uncontrolled infection, other autoimmune disease, pregnancy or lactation. Clinical symptoms, serum thyroxine and TRAb, thyroid ultrasound and orbital computed tomography were used for the diagnoses. The receptor's source is a man aged 18 to 35 with Graves' hyperthyroidism. Source material: blood. This sequence joins TRBV4-2 and TRBJ1-6; D uncertain. The CDR3, as DNA: TGTGCCAGCAGCCAAGATAGGGTGCGGGGAAATTCACCCCTCCACTTT. Its protein is CASSQDRVRGNSPLHF.